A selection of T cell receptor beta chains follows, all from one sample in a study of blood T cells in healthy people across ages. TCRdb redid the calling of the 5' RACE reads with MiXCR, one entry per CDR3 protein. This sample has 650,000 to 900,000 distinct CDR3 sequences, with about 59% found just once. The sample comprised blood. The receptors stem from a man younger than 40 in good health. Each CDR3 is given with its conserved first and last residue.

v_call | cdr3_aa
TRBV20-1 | CSAPSGGRLSSYNEQFF
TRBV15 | CATSRDGRGGGYTF
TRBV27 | CASRLGGSSYYNEQFF
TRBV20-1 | CSAQAGGFSGETQYF
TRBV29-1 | CSVEDPGTGGREQYF
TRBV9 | CASSVDPYEQYF
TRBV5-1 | CASSSVSGGPTYEQYF
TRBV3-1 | CASSRARGDSYNEQFF
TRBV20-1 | CSARDLAGNNEQFF
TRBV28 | CASSLQQGRETQYF
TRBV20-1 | CSASHRQGRYEQYF
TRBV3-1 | CASSLRKTGPDTQYF
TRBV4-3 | CASSQRHSLVYEQYF
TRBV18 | CASSPTATGSHEQYF
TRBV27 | CASSNRDRGLHEQYF
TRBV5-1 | CASSFEQYRNTEAFF
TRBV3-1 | CACSQDGGEGNIQYF
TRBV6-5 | CASMADGDEQYF
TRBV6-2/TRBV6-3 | CASNALAGELFF
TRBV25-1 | CASSEDRGLGEQYF
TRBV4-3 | CASSQGGYSYNEQFF
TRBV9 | CASSAGRGEKLFF
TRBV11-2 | CASSSRTGRTDTQYF
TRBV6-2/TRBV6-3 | CASSSPGTGVNQPQHF
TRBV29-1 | CSARWDRAPTGELFF
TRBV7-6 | CASSLARRDPGRDTQYF
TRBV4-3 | CASSQVPGGIYGYTF
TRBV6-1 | CASSEQVRGNQPQHF
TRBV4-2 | CASSPSGPLAYEQYF
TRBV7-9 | CASSSYRGPEAFF
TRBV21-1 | CASSKEDGGEETQYF
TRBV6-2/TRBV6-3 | CASSYLLAGANVLTF
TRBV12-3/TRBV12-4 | CASIPGHRTDTQYF
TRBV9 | CASSHSGGPDTGELFF
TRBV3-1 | CASSPDRGHEQYF
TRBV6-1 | CASTAGHRGRETQYF
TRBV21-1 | CASSKTRKELDYGYTF
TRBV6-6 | CASSFRQAQETQYF
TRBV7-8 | CASSLGGFGDTQYF
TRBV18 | CASSPMAGKFKNIQYF
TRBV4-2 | CVSGTGANVLTF
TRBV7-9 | CASGDTTYGYTF
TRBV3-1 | CASRLTAGETQYF
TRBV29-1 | CSVTDPEKLFF
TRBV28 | CAGSSSTSGGTDTQYF
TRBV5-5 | CASSQVAGTYDEQFF
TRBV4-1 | CASSQDPIAKGRETQYF